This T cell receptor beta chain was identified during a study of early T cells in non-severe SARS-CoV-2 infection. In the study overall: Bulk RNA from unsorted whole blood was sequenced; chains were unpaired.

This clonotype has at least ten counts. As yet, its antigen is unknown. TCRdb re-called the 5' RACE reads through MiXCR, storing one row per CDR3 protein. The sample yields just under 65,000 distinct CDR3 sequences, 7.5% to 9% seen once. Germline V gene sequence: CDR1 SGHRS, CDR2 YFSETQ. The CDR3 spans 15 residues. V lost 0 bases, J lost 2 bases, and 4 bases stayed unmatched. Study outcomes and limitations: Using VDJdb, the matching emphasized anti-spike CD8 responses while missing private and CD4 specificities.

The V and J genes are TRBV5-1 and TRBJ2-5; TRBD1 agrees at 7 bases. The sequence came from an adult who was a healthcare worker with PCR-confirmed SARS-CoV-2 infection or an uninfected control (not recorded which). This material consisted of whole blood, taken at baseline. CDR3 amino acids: CASSLVGQNQETQYF. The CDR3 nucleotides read TGCGCCAGCAGCTTGGTGGGACAGAATCAAGAGACCCAGTACTTC.